These 18 T cell receptor beta chains share one sample of origin, sequenced in a study of cytomegalovirus exposure and HLA in healthy donors. Amplification used 60 Vbeta primers and 13 Jbeta primers. Profiled with immunoSEQ multiplex PCR; TCRdb holds only in-frame clones, not every one. The sample lists 150,000 to 180,000 clones, around 79% seen once, with 2.8% in the top ten. The specimen was PBMCs. These receptors all come from a man aged 18 to 29 in good health and CMV-seronegative.

In this sample, this clone turned up a few times. The genes are TRBV9 and TRBJ2-5; D might be TRBD1 (5 bases). From germline, CDR1 is SGDLS and CDR2 YYNGEE. Trimming pared 3 bases from V and 4 bases from J, leaving 16 bases between. The CDR3 contains 15 residues. The CDR3 region is CASSEGRAFGETQYF. The DNA for the CDR3 is TGTGCCAGCAGCGAGGGCAGGGCATTTGGAGAGACCCAGTACTTC.

The CDR3 region is CASSLDSAGAADTQYF. The CDR3 nucleotides read TGTGCCAGCAGCTTGGACTCAGCGGGGGCGGCAGATACGCAGTATTTT. J is TRBJ2-3 and V is TRBV5-4; 8 bases fit TRBD2. Germline CDR1 reads SGHNT; CDR2 reads YYREEE (reference sequence). The CDR3 is 16 amino acids. The V segment lost 0 bases and the J segment 4 bases; nucleotides outside the gene matches: 7.

This clone was seen once. This rearrangement joins TRBV6-4 to TRBJ1-6; D unclear. Germline V CDR1 and CDR2: MRHNA, SNTAGT. The CDR3 length is 15 residues. V dropped 8 bases and J dropped 10 bases, with 21 bases sitting between them. CDR3 coding DNA: TGTGCCAGCCGGGCAAACAGTGGAGGCTGGTCACCCCTCCACTTT. This translates into CASRANSGGWSPLHF.

The chain is built from TRBV28 and TRBJ1-1; 9 bases agree with TRBD1. This CDR3 spans 17 amino acids. V shed 2 bases and J 7 bases; nucleotides not matched to a gene: 14. Germline CDR1 is MDHEN and CDR2 is SYDVKM. The CDR3 DNA reads TGTGCCAGCAGTTTAACTTGGGGGACCGGACAGGGGATTGAAGCTTTCTTT. Its translation: CASSLTWGTGQGIEAFF.

The chain couples TRBV28 to TRBJ1-1; 8 positions match TRBD1. Losses at the gene ends were 6 bases for V and 0 bases for J; bases not matched to a gene: 6. Looked up from germline, CDR1 is MDHEN and CDR2 is SYDVKM. The CDR3 has 15 residues. DNA of the CDR3: TGTGCCAGCAGCGACAGGGGCGCACTGAACACTGAAGCTTTCTTT. It encodes CASSDRGALNTEAFF.

By share of the sample, this clone is medium-sized (0.01 to 0.1%). CDR3 nucleotides: TGTGCCAGCAGTGCGACTAGCGGGGGGGCAGCAGATACGCAGTATTTT. Translated: CASSATSGGAADTQYF. The chain is built from TRBV6-4 and TRBJ2-3; 14 positions match TRBD2. The CDR3 is made up of 16 amino acids. Germline-derived CDR1 and CDR2 are MRHNA and SNTAGT. The trim removed 4 bases at V and 4 bases at J, leaving 4 bases unmatched.

V usage is TRBV28 and J usage is TRBJ2-7; maybe TRBD1 (5 bases). V was trimmed by 1 base and J by 3 bases, leaving 10 bases between them. The CDR3 totals 14 residues. Germline V gene lookup returns CDR1 MDHEN and CDR2 SYDVKM. The chain's CDR3 is CASSLSPGHYEQYF. The CDR3 DNA sequence: TGTGCCAGCAGTTTATCTCCAGGGCACTACGAGCAGTACTTC.

The chain carries TRBV4-1 and TRBJ2-1; TRBD1 agrees at 7 bases. The CDR3 is made up of 16 amino acids. Looked up from germline, CDR1 is MGHRA and CDR2 is YSYEKL. V gave up 4 bases and J gave up 0 bases; unmatched junction bases: 6. CDR3 nucleotide sequence: TGCGCCAGCAGCCTAGGGGACAGAACCTCCTACAATGAGCAGTTCTTC. Translation gives CASSLGDRTSYNEQFF.

The rearrangement uses TRBV2 and TRBJ2-1; TRBD2 aligns across 7 bases. Germline values: CDR1 SNHLY, CDR2 FYNNEI. The trim removed 6 bases at V and 3 bases at J, leaving 5 bases unmatched. The length of the CDR3 is 14 residues. CDR3: CASRATGGYNEQFF. For the CDR3, the DNA is TGTGCCAGCAGGGCAACGGGGGGCTACAATGAGCAGTTCTTC.

This chain uses TRBV7-9 with TRBJ1-1; 7 nucleotides match TRBD1. Looked up from germline, CDR1 is SEHNR and CDR2 is FQNEAQ (reference sequence). The ends lost 3 bases at V and 5 bases at J; junction bases unmatched: 6. The length of the CDR3 is 14 residues. CDR3 DNA: TGTGCCAGCAGCTTCGGGAGGGGGCCGACTGAAGCTTTCTTT. It translates to CASSFGRGPTEAFF.

The CDR3 reads CASSPGLSTETQYF. CDR3 nucleotide sequence: TGTGCCAGCTCACCAGGGCTAAGCACGGAGACCCAGTACTTC. The chain couples TRBV18 to TRBJ2-5; D unclear. Per the germline V gene, CDR1 is KGHSH and CDR2 is LQKENI. Trimming stripped 2 bases from V and 5 bases from J, with 12 bases between. This CDR3 contains 14 residues.

V gene TRBV5-1 combines with J gene TRBJ2-1; D is possibly TRBD2 (6 bases). The CDR3 spans 14 residues. Germline V gives CDR1 SGHRS, CDR2 YFSETQ. Trimming took off 4 bases at V and 4 bases at J, with 12 bases between the two ends. The CDR3 DNA sequence: TGCGCCAGCAGCCCTACCGGGACTTACAATGAGCAGTTCTTC. Its protein is CASSPTGTYNEQFF. The full variable domain, in which reference TRBV5-1 and TRBJ2-1 provide the parts outside the CDR3, is KAGVTQTPRYLIKTRGQQVTLSCSPISGHRSVSWYQQTPGQGLQFLFEYFSETQRNKGNFPGRFSGRQFSNSRSEMNVSTLELGDSALYLCASSPTGTYNEQFFGPGTRLTVL.

In nucleotides, the CDR3 is TGTGCCAGCAGTGACCAGATTTCGGACAGCCGCTACGAGCAGTACGTC. Residues: CASSDQISDSRYEQYV. This rearrangement joins TRBV6-4 to TRBJ2-7; D is perhaps TRBD1 (6 bases). The CDR3 length is 16 residues. The ends were cut back, 2 bases at V and 3 bases at J, with 17 bases in the middle. Germline V gives CDR1 MRHNA, CDR2 SNTAGT.

This clone was counted only a few times. This sequence joins TRBV5-1 and TRBJ2-3; the D gene is possibly TRBD2 (5 bases). Trimming took off 0 bases at V and 2 bases at J, with 10 bases between the two ends. The length of the CDR3 is 15 residues. Germline assignment: CDR1 SGHRS and CDR2 YFSETQ. CDR3 DNA: TGCGCCAGCAGCTTGGAAGGGCGGGCCACAGATACGCAGTATTTT. Translation gives CASSLEGRATDTQYF.

This chain connects TRBV2 to TRBJ2-3, with 9 bases matching TRBD2. Trimming at V came to 5 bases and at J to 2 bases, leaving 5 bases not matched to a gene. The V gene's germline CDR1 is SNHLY and CDR2 FYNNEI. This CDR3 spans 15 amino acids. CDR3 protein: CASSTASGDTDTQYF. The DNA for the CDR3 is TGTGCCAGCAGTACCGCTAGCGGGGACACAGATACGCAGTATTTT.

The chain recombines TRBV5-4 with TRBJ1-6; D call uncertain. This CDR3 is built from 13 residues. V was pared by 3 bases and J by 10 bases, with 11 bases between. Germline lookup yields CDR1 SGHNT and CDR2 YYREEE (reference sequence). The CDR3 DNA reads as TGTGCCAGCAGCTCATCGGCAGGATCACCCCTCCACTTT. This gives the protein CASSSSAGSPLHF.

The V call is TRBV27, the J call TRBJ1-1, with D perhaps TRBD1 (6 bases). This CDR3 contains 14 residues. Germline V gives CDR1 MNHEY, CDR2 SMNVEV (reference sequence). V dropped 5 bases and J dropped 5 bases, with 15 bases sitting between them. The CDR3 spells CASSPSITGTEAFF. Written as DNA, the CDR3 is TGTGCCAGCAGTCCGTCCATAACAGGGACTGAAGCTTTCTTT.

The chain carries TRBV6-6 and TRBJ2-5, with a possible D match to TRBD2 (6 bases). Germline CDR1 MNHNY, CDR2 SVGAGI (reference sequence). V was shortened by 7 bases and J by 5 bases, with 17 bases between the two germline ends. This CDR3 contains 14 residues. The CDR3, as DNA: TGTGCCAGCACATCCCGGGGGTTTCAGGAGACCCAGTACTTC. Translating it yields CASTSRGFQETQYF.